This T cell receptor beta chain came from a study of T cells in Graves' hyperthyroidism and ophthalmopathy. This clonotype was counted ten times or more. Its matching antigen is unknown. Study outcomes and limitations: Before onset, ophthalmopathy was predicted by the model a median roughly 6.8 months earlier. Through a model of 13 V-J features, ophthalmopathy was separated from stable hyperthyroidism.

The TCR beta CDR3 regions underwent amplification using RNA transcripts as the source. Researchers ran a first-round RT-PCR on the TCR CDR3 using the HTBI primer set. TCRdb re-called the multiplex PCR reads through MiXCR, storing one row per CDR3 protein. The sample lists 500,000 to 600,000 distinct CDR3 sequences; under 60% were seen once. Stable disease denoted Graves' hyperthyroidism without ophthalmopathy progression within 18 months. Patients with uncontrolled infections, other autoimmune diseases, pregnancy or lactation were excluded. The receptor was derived from a woman in her late teens or twenties with Graves' hyperthyroidism. Sequencing was done on a sample of peripheral blood or thyroid tissue (not recorded which).

The DNA for the CDR3 is TGTGCCAGCAGCGTAGACTTGGACGGCTCCTACGAGCAGTACTTC. Its protein is CASSVDLDGSYEQYF. This chain connects TRBV9 to TRBJ2-7, with no clear D. Germline V lookup: CDR1 SGDLS, CDR2 YYNGEE. Between the trimmed V and J ends, which lost 0 bases and 0 bases, there was a span of 10 bases. The CDR3 runs to 15 residues.